The clone carrying this T cell receptor (beta chain) showed up just a few times. Antigen specificity is unknown. Via CD45RO/CCR7/CD25/CD127/CD95/CD27, cells of the CD4+ naive, central memory, regulatory and stem cell-like memory subsets were sorted. This entry comes from a study of beta chain features in type 1 diabetes. Broader study findings: TCRB repertoires of naive, central memory and Treg cells appeared more similar among patients than among healthy donors.

The germline CDR1 and CDR2 sequences are SGHNT and YYREEE (reference sequence). The CDR3 consists of 17 residues. With 1 base clipped from V and 0 bases from J, the junction kept 10 bases outside the gene matches. The whole isolated RNA underwent reverse transcription, so sequencing captured expressed TCRB transcripts. Data came from immunoSEQ multiplex PCR; TCRdb stores just in-frame clones and leaves some out. The sample records under 400,000 clones, around 19% being singletons. Sequencing input: naive CD4+ T cells from blood. This clonotype was obtained from a woman between 18 and 29 years old in good health. The chain recombines TRBV5-4 with TRBJ2-7; 7 positions agree with TRBD2. CDR3 loop: CASSLYVSSGRSYEQYF. The CDR3 nucleotides are TGTGCCAGCAGCTTGTATGTAAGTAGCGGGCGCTCCTACGAGCAGTACTTC.